The T cell receptor (beta chain) under discussion was sequenced for a study of T cells in Graves' hyperthyroidism and ophthalmopathy. Findings of the study overall: In the blood, most expanded thyroid clonotypes above 0.001 appeared as well. The model made its ophthalmopathy prediction, and onset followed a median approximately 6.5 months later.

Germline V CDR1 and CDR2: MNHNS, SASEGT. V shed 3 bases and J 6 bases; nucleotides not matched to a gene: 19. The CDR3 runs to 18 residues. From RNA transcripts, TCR beta CDR3 regions were amplified. The HTBI set primed first-round TCR CDR3 RT-PCR. From the multiplex PCR reads, TCRdb called clonotypes with MiXCR, one entry per CDR3 protein. The sample lists nearly 600,000 distinct CDR3 sequences, approximately 15% seen once, with less than 9% in the top ten. Diagnostic assessment was based on clinical symptoms, serum thyroxine and TRAb, thyroid ultrasound and orbital computed tomography. Ten or more counts support this clonotype. Its specificity is not known.

This TCR derives from a woman under 30 with Graves' ophthalmopathy. The chain combines TRBV6-1 with TRBJ2-5, with 7 positions matching TRBD1. Sample: blood. The CDR3 DNA follows: TGTGCCAGCAGTGATTTCTCGGGGATTGATGGGGACAGACAGACCCAGTACTTC. As protein: CASSDFSGIDGDRQTQYF.